Listed here is a single T cell receptor (beta chain). Its antigen remains unidentified. The sample holds no much larger clone one base away, and base qualities are not on file. RNA was extracted using the RNeasy kit, and about 0.5 to 1 ug of the RNA was reverse transcribed with random hexamers. TCR beta CDR3 regions were amplified with the immunoSEQ multiplex PCR assay covering 54 Vbeta and 13 Jbeta segments. PCR amplification bias was corrected using a synthetic template baseline for primer optimization and computational correction. As for the authors' bioinformatics: Only productive sequences were kept, with reads annotated to V, D and J genes according to IMGT and analyzed in immunoSEQ Analyzer. Clonality was computed as one minus Shannon entropy normalized by log2 of the number of productive unique sequences. For each patient and control, public and private clones were evaluated within the 100 most prevalent clones. Clones were defined as Susac-specific if absent from the healthy and MS cohorts, from more than 900 published viral clones and from other ImmuneACCESS disease sequences. In-frame beta chains were kept once TCRdb had trimmed the public reads at Q25 with fastp and called clones with MiXCR. A single entry per CDR3 protein holds the most common genes and DNA from its merged rows. TCRdb's processing, not the authors' own work, is the source of the V and J calls. Present in this sample are under 150,000 distinct CDR3 sequences, nearly 97% of which were seen just once. Over 0.065% of the sample comes from the top ten.

This record comes from a study of CD8 T cells in Susac syndrome (dated by TCRdb to about 2019). For the wider study: Of the Susac syndrome patients who were sequenced, fewer than ten were in clinical remission while roughly six had clinically active disease. Whether CD8+ T cell activation and differentiation in Susac syndrome was antigen driven was tested using repertoire sequencing. At blood withdrawal, Susac syndrome patients were therapy-naive, treated with corticosteroids (with IVIg additionally given to some), or treated with IVIg alone. Results and caveats for the whole study, not just this receptor: The TCR sequencing and HLA analysis was acknowledged to have included a relatively small number of individuals. In the CD4+ T cell repertoire of Susac syndrome patients, clonal expansion was not detected.

Via the germline V gene, CDR1 is MGHRA and CDR2 YSYEKL. The CDR3, cysteine through phenylalanine, is 14 amino acids long. The CDR3 DNA has 42 bases and is translated from base 1. A distance of 11 bases separates the germline ends of V and J, which lose 1 base and 8 bases respectively. Peripheral blood CD8+ and CD4+ T cells from healthy donors, Susac syndrome patients and multiple sclerosis patients were profiled using high-throughput TCR beta sequencing. Recently defined diagnostic criteria for definite or probable disease were met by the Susac syndrome patients. Bulk CD8+ and CD4+ T cells were purified by magnetic negative isolation, while CD8+ TEMRA cells were enriched using FACS. Blood was drawn into EDTA tubes, processed within 24 hours, and PBMCs were isolated by density gradient centrifugation. PBMCs intended for TCR sequencing were frozen in liquid nitrogen and were later thawed in a 37 degrees C water bath. The sorted or isolated CD4+, CD8+ and CD8+ TEMRA cells reached a purity of at least 90%.

Source material: CD4+ T cells from PBMCs. The rearranged segments are TRBV4-1 and TRBJ1-4, and TRBD1 may be the D gene, going by 6 matching bases. The sequence derives from a human donor with Susac syndrome. The CDR3 has the sequence CASSQGGGREKLFF. The sequence in DNA is TGCGCCAGCAGCCAAGGGGGGGGCCGGGAAAAACTGTTTTTT.